The 27 T cell receptor beta chains presented below share a single source sample, sequenced in a study of blood T cell repertoires in COVID-19. The protocol was immunoSEQ multiplex PCR, while the TCRdb copy is restricted to in-frame clones and leaves out a portion. The top ten hold 5.3% of the sample, which has 55,000 to 80,000 clones, about 83% seen once. Specimen: peripheral blood. Receptor source: a man aged 50 to 60 with active COVID-19.

The genes are TRBV6-5 and TRBJ2-7; 8 bases match TRBD1. CDR3 length: 15 residues. The junction had 5 bases not matched to a gene; V was cut back by 4 bases and J by 0 bases. Germline V gene lookup returns CDR1 MNHEY and CDR2 SVGAGI. Here the CDR3 reads CASSFRQGRSYEQYF. For the CDR3, the DNA is TGTGCCAGCAGTTTCCGACAGGGGCGCTCCTACGAGCAGTACTTC.

The chain carries TRBV7-8 and TRBJ1-5, with 10 bases lining up with TRBD1. Trimming took 4 bases from V and 4 from J; bases not matched to a gene: 4. Germline assignment: CDR1 SGHVS and CDR2 FQNEAQ. CDR3 length: 15 residues. The CDR3 DNA is TGTGCCAGCAGCTGGGACAGGGGAAAAAATCAGCCCCAGCATTTT. As protein: CASSWDRGKNQPQHF. Together with reference TRBV7-8 and TRBJ1-5, the CDR3 gives the full variable domain: GAGVSQSPRYKVAKRGQDVALRCDPISGHVSLFWYQQALGQGPEFLTYFQNEAQLDKSGLPSDRFFAERPEGSVSTLKIQRTQQEDSAVYLCASSWDRGKNQPQHFGDGTRLSIL.

This clone has only a few counts. This chain connects TRBV6-6 to TRBJ1-5; maybe TRBD1 (6 bases). The germline V gene encodes CDR1 MNHNY and CDR2 SVGAGI (reference sequence). CDR3 length equals 13 residues. V was pared by 7 bases and J by 4 bases, with 11 bases between. This CDR3 reads CASIQGVNQPQHF. The CDR3 DNA reads TGTGCCAGCATACAGGGAGTTAATCAGCCCCAGCATTTT.

V and J are TRBV6-4 and TRBJ2-1, with TRBD1 matching over 9 bases. Trimming cost V 6 bases and J 8 bases; bases outside gene matches: 8. Per germline, CDR1 MRHNA and CDR2 SNTAGT. The CDR3 runs to 14 residues. The CDR3 coding sequence is TGTGCCAGCAGGCCGGAACAGGGGGCGCATGAGCAGTTCTTC. Its translation: CASRPEQGAHEQFF.

This chain joins TRBV3-1 (or the pseudogene TRBV3-2) and TRBJ2-5; 8 positions match TRBD2. The CDR3 contains 14 residues. Trimming cost V 6 bases and J 7 bases; bases outside gene matches: 10. CDR1 LGHDT and CDR2 YNNKEL come from the germline V gene (reference sequence). For the CDR3, the DNA is TGTGCCAGCAGTCCCCAGACGGGAGGGGGGACCCAGTACTTC. Its protein is CASSPQTGGGTQYF.

This clone occurred once. The V gene is TRBV5-6, the J gene TRBJ2-1; 9 nucleotides align to TRBD2. Losses at the gene ends were 0 bases for V and 6 bases for J; bases not matched to a gene: 7. Per germline, CDR1 SGHDT and CDR2 YYEEEE. CDR3 length: 16 residues. CDR3 nucleotide sequence: TGTGCCAGCAGCTTGGGGCTAGCGGGAATAACCAATGAGCAGTTCTTC. This sequence encodes CASSLGLAGITNEQFF.

About this clone: Other DNA sequences within the sample encode an identical CDR3. The V and J genes are TRBV5-1 and TRBJ2-3; 7 nucleotides agree with TRBD1. J was trimmed by 1 base and V by 3 bases; bases with no gene match: 2. Germline assignment: CDR1 SGHRS and CDR2 YFSETQ. This CDR3 comprises 14 residues. The CDR3 reads CASSSGQGTDTQYF. DNA of the CDR3: TGCGCCAGCAGCTCAGGACAGGGCACAGATACGCAGTATTTT.

This clone was recorded only once. The chain combines TRBV9 with TRBJ2-3; 9 positions agree with TRBD2. CDR1 is SGDLS, CDR2 YYNGEE, per germline. Losses at the gene ends were 0 bases for V and 8 bases for J; bases not matched to a gene: 7. This CDR3 has 15 residues. The CDR3 DNA sequence: TGTGCCAGCAGCGTAGGTGGTAGCGGGAGCGGTACGCAGTATTTT. This translates into CASSVGGSGSGTQYF. Full variable domain (remainder filled in from reference TRBV9 and TRBJ2-3): DSGVTQTPKHLITATGQRVTLRCSPRSGDLSVYWYQQSLDQGLQFLIQYYNGEERAKGNILERFSAQQFPDLHSELNLSSLELGDSALYFCASSVGGSGSGTQYFGPGTRLTVL.

In nucleotides, the CDR3 is TGTGCCAGCAGACCGTCTTTGAGCTACAGCTCCTACAATGAGCAGTTCTTC. Protein: CASRPSLSYSSYNEQFF. This rearrangement joins TRBV28 to TRBJ2-1; D is uncertain. The CDR3 sequence is 17 residues long. Trimming took off 6 bases at V and 0 bases at J, with 18 bases between the two ends. Germline V lookup: CDR1 MDHEN, CDR2 SYDVKM.

This sequence joins TRBV6-4 and TRBJ2-7; the D gene is possibly TRBD1 (6 bases). Germline values: CDR1 MRHNA, CDR2 SNTAGT. The CDR3 length is 15 residues. V gave up 1 base and J gave up 3 bases, with 13 bases separating them. The CDR3 sequence is CASSDFGTHYYEQYF. Written as DNA, the CDR3 is TGTGCCAGCAGTGACTTTGGGACACACTACTACGAGCAGTACTTC.

The chain links TRBV5-4 to TRBJ2-7, with 9 bases lining up with TRBD2. CDR1 and CDR2 (germline): SGHNT, YYREEE (reference sequence). Trimming at V came to 4 bases and at J to 3 bases, leaving 8 bases not matched to a gene. This CDR3 has 15 residues. CDR3 loop: CASSPGTSSIYEQYF. In DNA, the CDR3 is TGTGCCAGCAGCCCAGGGACTAGCAGTATCTACGAGCAGTACTTC.

This sequence joins TRBV5-1 and TRBJ2-1; possible D gene TRBD2, 6 bases. The CDR3 is 14 residues long. Germline assignment: CDR1 SGHRS and CDR2 YFSETQ. V gave up 0 bases and J gave up 7 bases, with 11 bases separating them. The chain's CDR3 is CASSLGNGGNEQFF. DNA for the CDR3: TGCGCCAGCAGCTTGGGAAACGGAGGGAATGAGCAGTTCTTC. Variable domain in full (rest from reference TRBV5-1 and TRBJ2-1): KAGVTQTPRYLIKTRGQQVTLSCSPISGHRSVSWYQQTPGQGLQFLFEYFSETQRNKGNFPGRFSGRQFSNSRSEMNVSTLELGDSALYLCASSLGNGGNEQFFGPGTRLTVL.

This chain uses TRBV7-6 with TRBJ2-3, with D possibly being TRBD2 (7 bases). The CDR3 sequence is 18 residues long. The germline CDR1 and CDR2 sequences are SGHVS and FNYEAQ. The V gene lost 5 bases and the J gene lost 3 bases, with 24 bases spanning the gap. The CDR3 reads CASSHLGGGGRGTDTQYF. CDR3 DNA sequence: TGTGCCAGCAGCCACCTCGGGGGAGGGGGACGCGGGACAGATACGCAGTATTTT.

The gene calls are TRBV6-5 and TRBJ2-7; possibly TRBD1 for D (7 bases). This CDR3 has 16 amino acids. Germline values: CDR1 MNHEY, CDR2 SVGAGI. Trimming stripped 0 bases from V and 0 bases from J, with 12 bases between. The CDR3 DNA reads as TGTGCCAGCAGTTACTCAGGCAGGGGGGCCTCCTACGAGCAGTACTTC. Its protein product is CASSYSGRGASYEQYF.

The J gene is TRBJ2-2, the V gene TRBV21-1; the table assigns TRBD1, which was not confirmed against the DNA. TRBV21-1 is assigned pseudogene status. The CDR3 runs 17 residues. Here the CDR3 DNA reads TGTGCCAGCAACCCGGGACAGGGGCCGAGACCCACCGGGGAGCTGTTTTTT. It encodes CASNPGQGPRPTGELFF.

The chain links TRBV5-4 to TRBJ1-4; 9 nucleotides match TRBD1. This CDR3 is built from 15 residues. The germline gives CDR1 SGHNT, CDR2 YYREEE (reference sequence). V lost 4 bases, J lost 7 bases, and 8 bases stayed unmatched. CDR3 amino acids: CASSRSGTGTEKLFF. In DNA form, the CDR3 reads TGTGCCAGCAGCCGAAGCGGGACAGGGACTGAAAAACTGTTTTTT.

The V gene is TRBV28, the J gene TRBJ2-3; D unclear. V lost 6 bases, J lost 7 bases, and 14 bases lay in between. The CDR3 spans 13 residues. Germline V gene sequence: CDR1 MDHEN, CDR2 SYDVKM. CDR3 sequence reads: CASRYTAAHTQYF. As DNA, the CDR3 is TGTGCCAGCAGATATACAGCCGCTCATACGCAGTATTTT.

This clone was seen once. This sequence joins TRBV6-2 or TRBV6-3 and TRBJ2-5, with D tentatively TRBD2 (6 bases). Germline V lookup: CDR1 MNHEY, CDR2 SVGEGT. V was clipped by 2 bases and J by 4 bases, with 17 bases between them. This CDR3 contains 16 residues. DNA for the CDR3: TGTGCCAGCAGTTACCGGGACTCGGTCAGGAGAGAGACCCAGTACTTC. It specifies CASSYRDSVRRETQYF.

This clone has a single count. The V call is TRBV5-4, the J call TRBJ2-7; 9 bases line up with TRBD1. The CDR3 runs to 15 residues. From germline, CDR1 is SGHNT and CDR2 YYREEE (reference sequence). V trimming: 4 bases; J trimming: 2 bases; junction bases outside the gene matches: 7. The CDR3 region has the DNA TGTGCCAGCAGCCCGCGGGACAGGGCCCCCTACGAGCAGTACTTC. Encoded protein: CASSPRDRAPYEQYF.

The V and J genes are TRBV7-2 and TRBJ1-2, with TRBD1 identical over 9 bases. The length of the CDR3 is 17 residues. The V and J ends lost 2 bases and 6 bases, in that order; junction bases with no gene match: 13. CDR1 and CDR2 from the germline V gene are SGHTA and FQGNSA. CDR3 loop: CASSLFGTGIGRDGYTF. The CDR3 DNA follows: TGTGCCAGCAGCTTATTCGGGACAGGGATCGGTAGGGATGGCTACACCTTC.

V and J are TRBV30 and TRBJ2-2, with TRBD1 matching over 8 bases. The germline V gene encodes CDR1 GTSNPN and CDR2 SVGIG (reference sequence). The CDR3 has 14 residues. V shed 5 bases, J shed 5 bases, and the junction held 7 bases outside the gene matches. The CDR3 loop is CAWGVTGGTGELFF. CDR3 nucleotide sequence: TGTGCCTGGGGGGTAACAGGGGGAACCGGGGAGCTGTTTTTT.

This clone was counted between two and nine times. V is TRBV28 and J is TRBJ2-2; 8 bases agree with TRBD1. The junction had 9 bases not matched to a gene; V was cut back by 5 bases and J by 7 bases. Germline assignment: CDR1 MDHEN and CDR2 SYDVKM. The CDR3 spans 15 residues. Written as DNA, the CDR3 is TGTGCCAGCAGTCCGTCAGGGGGCGCAGGCGGGGAGCTGTTTTTT. This codes for CASSPSGGAGGELFF.

The rearrangement uses TRBV5-1 and TRBJ1-4, with 10 bases fitting TRBD1. V lost 4 bases to trimming and J lost 3 bases; unmatched junction nucleotides: 3. This CDR3 is built from 15 residues. Germline loops: CDR1 SGHRS, CDR2 YFSETQ. The CDR3 spells CASSPGQGPNEKLFF. CDR3 in DNA: TGCGCCAGCAGCCCGGGACAGGGGCCTAATGAAAAACTGTTTTTT.

The rearrangement links TRBV25-1 to TRBJ1-4; D possibly corresponds to TRBD1 (6 bases). CDR1 MGHDK and CDR2 SYGVNS come from the germline V gene. There are 14 residues in the CDR3. V was cut by 3 bases and J by 11 bases, with 16 bases left in between. The CDR3 protein is CASSEGEGGGKLFF. Written as DNA, the CDR3 is TGTGCCAGCAGTGAGGGTGAAGGGGGAGGGAAACTGTTTTTT.

This chain uses TRBV5-1 with TRBJ1-2, with a weak D call TRBD1 (6 bases). CDR1 and CDR2 (germline): SGHRS, YFSETQ. There are 12 residues in the CDR3. Trimming pared 4 bases from V and 8 bases from J, leaving 12 bases between. The CDR3 sequence: CASSEGVEGYTF. CDR3 nucleotide sequence: TGCGCCAGCAGCGAGGGGGTAGAAGGCTACACCTTC.

The chain combines TRBV7-9 with TRBJ2-7; 8 nucleotides line up with TRBD1. Germline CDR1 is SEHNR and CDR2 is FQNEAQ (reference sequence). Trimming took 3 bases from V and 5 from J; bases not matched to a gene: 6. This CDR3 is 14 amino acids long. CDR3 amino acids: CASSLDRERHEQYF. The CDR3 nucleotides read TGTGCCAGCAGCTTGGACAGGGAAAGACACGAGCAGTACTTC.

The chain couples TRBV7-2 to TRBJ2-3, with D hard to call. Per the germline V gene, CDR1 is SGHTA and CDR2 is FQGNSA. The length of the CDR3 is 12 residues. Deletions cut 5 bases from V and 7 bases from J, with 10 bases between. The DNA for the CDR3 is TGTGCCAGCAGCCGAGGAACCTATACGCAGTATTTT. This encodes CASSRGTYTQYF.